The TCR beta chain described here comes from a study of blood T cell repertoires in COVID-19. As for the study in general: T cells, B-cell-depleted T cells, or PBMCs supplied cDNA or gDNA.

V lost 8 bases, J lost 3 bases, and 17 bases lay in between. The germline V gene encodes CDR1 MNHEY and CDR2 SMNVEV (reference sequence). The CDR3 totals 14 residues. Authors' methods: Amplified reference gene primers provided the basis for estimating nucleated cell counts. The assay was immunoSEQ multiplex PCR, and TCRdb's table has in-frame clones only and misses some. V and J calls and clone size come straight from that table; D and trimming were deduced from the DNA. This table holds about 180,000 clones, roughly nine tenths found once. The TCR comes from a man in his late teens or twenties who had recovered from COVID-19. The gene calls are TRBV27 and TRBJ2-7; D possibly corresponds to TRBD1 (5 bases). The material sequenced was peripheral blood. The CDR3 region has the DNA TGTGCCAGCCGCTTGGCAGGGCCCCACTACGAGCAGTACTTC. Residues: CASRLAGPHYEQYF.